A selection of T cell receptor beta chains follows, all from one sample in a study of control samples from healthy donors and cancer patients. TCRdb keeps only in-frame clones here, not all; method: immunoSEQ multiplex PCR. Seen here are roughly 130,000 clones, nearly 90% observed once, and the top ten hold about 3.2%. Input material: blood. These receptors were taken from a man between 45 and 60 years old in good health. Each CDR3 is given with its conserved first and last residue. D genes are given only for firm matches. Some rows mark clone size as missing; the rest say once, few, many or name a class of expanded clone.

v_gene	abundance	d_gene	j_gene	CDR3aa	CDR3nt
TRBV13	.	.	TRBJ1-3	CASSGRGMSGNTIYF	TGTGCCAGCAGCGGTAGGGGGATGTCCGGAAACACCATATATTTT
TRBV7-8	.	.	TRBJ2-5	CASSSLPSGETQYF	TGTGCCAGCAGCTCCTTACCCTCTGGGGAGACCCAGTACTTC
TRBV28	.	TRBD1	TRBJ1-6	CASRDLTGDNSPLHF	TGTGCCAGCAGGGACCTGACAGGGGACAATTCACCCCTCCACTTT
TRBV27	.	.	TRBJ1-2	CASSRNRGHYGYTF	TGTGCCAGCAGCCGAAACCGGGGGCACTATGGCTACACCTTC
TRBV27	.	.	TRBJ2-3	CASSTVPRRGATDTQYF	TGTGCCAGCAGTACTGTCCCCCGTCGGGGGGCCACAGATACGCAGTATTTT
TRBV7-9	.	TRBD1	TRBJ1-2	CASSSSRPGGADGYTF	TGTGCCAGCAGCTCTTCTCGGCCAGGGGGCGCGGATGGCTACACCTTC
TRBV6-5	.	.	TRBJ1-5	CASSRKTLGQPQHF	TGTGCCAGCAGCCGAAAGACACTGGGTCAGCCCCAGCATTTT
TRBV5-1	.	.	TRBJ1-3	CASSLVSGSGNTIYF	TGCGCCAGCAGCTTGGTTTCGGGCTCTGGAAACACCATATATTTT
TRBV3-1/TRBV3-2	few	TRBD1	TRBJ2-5	CASTPTGVPQETQYF	TGTGCCAGCACCCCCACAGGGGTACCTCAAGAGACCCAGTACTTC
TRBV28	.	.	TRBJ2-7	CASSLSGADYEQYF	TGTGCCAGCAGTTTATCGGGCGCGGACTACGAGCAGTACTTC
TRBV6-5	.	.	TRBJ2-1	CASINYRELYNEQFF	TGTGCCAGCATTAATTACCGGGAGCTCTACAATGAGCAGTTCTTC
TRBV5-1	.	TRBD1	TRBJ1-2	CASSLQGTTNYGYTF	TGCGCCAGCAGCTTACAGGGGACTACCAACTATGGCTACACCTTC
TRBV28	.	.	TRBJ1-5	CASSLWGGNNQPQHF	TGTGCCAGCAGTTTATGGGGGGGAAACAATCAGCCCCAGCATTTT
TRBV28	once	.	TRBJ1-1	CASRQGGHTEAFF	TGTGCCAGCAGGCAGGGTGGTCACACTGAAGCTTTCTTT
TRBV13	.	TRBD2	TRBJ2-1	CASSLERGGGLF	TGTGCCAGCAGCTTAGAGCGCGGGGGGGGCCTCTTC
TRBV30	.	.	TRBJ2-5	CAWSAVRETQYF	TGTGCCTGGAGTGCGGTGAGAGAGACCCAGTACTTC
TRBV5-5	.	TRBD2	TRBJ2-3	CASSPGRADTQYF	TGTGCCAGCAGCCCCGGGAGGGCAGATACGCAGTATTTT
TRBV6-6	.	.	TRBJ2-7	CASSYAGTSVGEQYF	TGTGCCAGCAGTTATGCTGGGACTTCGGTTGGGGAGCAGTACTTC
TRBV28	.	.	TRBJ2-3	CASSSTRSTDTQYF	TGTGCCAGCAGTTCCACCCGGAGCACAGATACGCAGTATTTT
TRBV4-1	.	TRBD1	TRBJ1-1	CASSQEPRDRPAFF	TGCGCCAGCAGCCAAGAACCCCGGGACAGGCCAGCTTTCTTT
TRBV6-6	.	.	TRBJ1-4	CAIKSGDSTNEKLFF	TGTGCCATTAAATCCGGGGATTCGACTAATGAAAAACTGTTTTTT
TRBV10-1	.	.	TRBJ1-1	CASSESAGGYTEAFF	TGCGCCAGCAGTGAGTCGGCGGGGGGCTACACTGAAGCTTTCTTT
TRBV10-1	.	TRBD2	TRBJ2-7	CASSDGGTDYEQYF	TGCGCCAGCAGTGACGGGGGGACCGACTACGAGCAGTACTTC
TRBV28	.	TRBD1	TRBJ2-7	CASSPDRGGNEQYF	TGTGCCAGCAGTCCGGACAGGGGAGGTAACGAGCAGTACTTC
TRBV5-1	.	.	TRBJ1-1	CASSLAPNMNTEAFF	TGCGCCAGCAGCTTGGCCCCCAACATGAACACTGAAGCTTTCTTT
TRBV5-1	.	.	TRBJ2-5	CASSEGVIETQYF	TGCGCCAGCAGCGAAGGGGTGATAGAGACCCAGTACTTC